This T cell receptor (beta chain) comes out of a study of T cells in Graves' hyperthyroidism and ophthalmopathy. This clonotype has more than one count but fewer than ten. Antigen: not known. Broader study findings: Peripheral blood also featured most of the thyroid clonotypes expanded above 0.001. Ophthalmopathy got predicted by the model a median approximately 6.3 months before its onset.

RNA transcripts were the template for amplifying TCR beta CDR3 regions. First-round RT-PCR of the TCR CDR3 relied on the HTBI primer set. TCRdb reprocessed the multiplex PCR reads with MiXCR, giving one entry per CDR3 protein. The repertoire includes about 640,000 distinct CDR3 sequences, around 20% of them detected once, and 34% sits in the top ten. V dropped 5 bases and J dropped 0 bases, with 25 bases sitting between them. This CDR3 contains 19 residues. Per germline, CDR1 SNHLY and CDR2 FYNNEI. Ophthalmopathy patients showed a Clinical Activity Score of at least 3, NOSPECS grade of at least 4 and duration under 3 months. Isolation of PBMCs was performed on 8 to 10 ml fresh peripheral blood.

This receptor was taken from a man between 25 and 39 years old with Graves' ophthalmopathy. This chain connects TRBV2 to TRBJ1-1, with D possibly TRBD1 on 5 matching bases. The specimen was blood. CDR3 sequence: CASSLHSGRQKYMNTEAFF. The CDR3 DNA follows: TGTGCCAGCAGTCTCCACTCGGGACGACAGAAATACATGAACACTGAAGCTTTCTTT.